Presented here are 20 T cell receptor beta chains from one specimen sequenced in a study of breast tumors, draining lymph nodes, adjacent tissues. Samples came from axillary lymph nodes draining the breast cancer. Each CDR3 protein is one row after TCRdb ran MiXCR on the multiplex PCR reads. This sample has roughly 260,000 distinct CDR3 sequences, with around 30% found just once. What was sequenced was axillary lymph node tissue. Receptor source: a female donor with breast cancer. Some clones in this sample may be carry-over from other donors' samples.

The CDR3 bases are TGTGCCAGCCGCGATGGGGGTTCCAGCACCGGGGAGCTGTTTTTT. This translates into CASRDGGSSTGELFF. The chain combines TRBV6-6 with TRBJ2-2; TRBD1 or TRBD2 may be the D gene (5 bases each). The V gene lost 8 bases and the J gene lost 4 bases, with 17 bases spanning the gap. The germline V gene encodes CDR1 MNHNY and CDR2 SVGAGI (reference sequence). The CDR3 is 15 residues long.

Regarding this clonotype: This clone may be a read error of a much larger clone one base away. The V and J genes are TRBV14 and TRBJ2-1; the D gene is possibly TRBD2 (6 bases). CDR3 size: 15 residues. Germline lookup yields CDR1 SGHDN and CDR2 FVKESK. For the CDR3, the DNA is TGTGACAGCAGCCAAGTCCCTAGCGAGATAAATGAGCAGTTCTTC. It encodes CDSSQVPSEINEQFF.

At least ten counts were recorded for this clonotype. The junction does not match germline at one end; this may be a read error. This rearrangement joins TRBV10-3 to TRBJ2-1; 11 bases are a match to TRBD2. Germline loops: CDR1 ENHRY, CDR2 SYGVKD. The CDR3 has 15 residues. The CDR3 DNA is TGTGTCATCAGTGCTCTAGCGGGAGGCTACAATGAGCAGTTCTTC. This sequence encodes CVISALAGGYNEQFF.

This clonotype was observed many times. CDR3 loop: CASSYAPRLTGGKGYEQYF. For the CDR3, the DNA is TGTGCCAGCAGTTACGCCCCACGCCTAACAGGGGGCAAAGGGTACGAGCAGTACTTC. The chain links TRBV6-5 to TRBJ2-7; 9 positions match TRBD1. The trim removed 2 bases at V and 4 bases at J, leaving 18 bases unmatched. The germline V gene has CDR1 MNHEY and CDR2 SVGAGI. The CDR3 consists of 19 residues.

This clonotype occurred a few times. This may be a read error: a much more frequent sequence differs by one nucleotide. The chain combines TRBV20-1 with TRBJ2-3, with 7 bases fitting TRBD2. Germline trimming cut 6 bases from V and 7 bases from J; bases unmatched to any gene: 13. The CDR3 spans 14 residues. Germline V lookup: CDR1 DFQATT, CDR2 SNEGSKA (reference sequence). CDR3 sequence: CSADTGGSGNTQYF. The CDR3 DNA sequence: TGCAGTGCAGATACTGGCGGGAGTGGGAATACGCAGTATTTT.

The J gene is TRBJ1-6, the V gene TRBV29-1; 11 positions agree with TRBD1. The CDR3 contains 13 residues. CDR1 and CDR2 from the germline V gene are SQVTM and ANQGSEA. The DNA for the CDR3 is TGCTCGGTGGGGACAGGGGGGAATTCACCCCTCCACTTT. Translation gives CSVGTGGNSPLHF.

This clonotype was recorded many times. The chain carries TRBV24-1 and TRBJ2-1; D gene unclear. This CDR3 is 14 amino acids long. V shed 1 base and J shed 7 bases, with 10 bases lying between them. Germline V gene sequence: CDR1 KGHDR, CDR2 SFDVKD. The CDR3 region has the DNA TGTGCCACCAGTGATTTCCCCTATACAAATGAGCAGTTCTTC. Translation gives CATSDFPYTNEQFF.

This clonotype has at least ten counts. This chain joins TRBV10-1 and TRBJ2-5; maybe TRBD2 (5 bases). Germline values: CDR1 WNHNN, CDR2 SYGVQD (reference sequence). The CDR3 is 13 amino acids. V lost 3 bases, J lost 3 bases, and 8 bases lay in between. The CDR3 loop reads CASSDPAEETQYF. CDR3 nucleotide sequence: TGCGCCAGCAGTGATCCAGCGGAAGAGACCCAGTACTTC.

As regards this clonotype: One base away lies a much larger clone, so this may be a sequencing read error. This sequence joins TRBV19 and TRBJ2-1; the match to TRBD2 covers 8 bases. Germline CDR1 is LNHDA and CDR2 is SQIVND (reference sequence). With V trimmed by 6 bases and J by 2 bases, 6 bases remained unmatched. CDR3 length equals 15 residues. CDR3 sequence: CASRFSGATYNEQFF. CDR3 nucleotides: TGTGCCAGTAGATTTAGCGGGGCTACCTACAATGAGCAGTTCTTC.

In its sample, this clonotype was seen many times. The chain combines TRBV7-6 with TRBJ2-1; no reliable D call. V lost 1 base and J lost 8, with 6 bases in between. CDR3 length: 12 residues. Germline CDR1 reads SGHVS; CDR2 reads FNYEAQ. CDR3 loop: CASSLVQYEQFF. The CDR3 DNA reads TGTGCCAGCAGCTTAGTCCAGTATGAGCAGTTCTTC.

There are many counts of this clonotype. V usage is TRBV6-1 and J usage is TRBJ1-5, with D hard to call. CDR1 and CDR2 (germline): MNHNS, SASEGT. V gave up 0 bases and J gave up 5 bases, with 11 bases separating them. This CDR3 is 15 amino acids long. CDR3 DNA sequence: TGTGCCAGCAGTGAAGCGTTAGGGATTGATCAGCCCCAGCATTTT. Amino acids: CASSEALGIDQPQHF.

In this sample, this clonotype turned up many times. The chain carries TRBV29-1 and TRBJ2-6; D ambiguous. CDR1 and CDR2 from the germline V gene are SQVTM and ANQGSEA. This CDR3 is built from 15 residues. The ends were cut back, 2 bases at V and 0 bases at J, with 8 bases in the middle. CDR3 loop: CSVERPDSGANVLTF. The CDR3 DNA reads as TGCAGCGTTGAAAGGCCCGACTCTGGGGCCAACGTCCTGACTTTC.

There are many counts of this clonotype. At one end the junction does not follow the germline gene, possibly because of a read error. The rearrangement links TRBV19 to TRBJ2-5, with no clear D. The CDR3 runs to 15 residues. Germline CDR1 is LNHDA and CDR2 is SQIVND (reference sequence). CDR3 nucleotides: TGTGCCAGTAGTCTAGATGGGCGGTCCCAAGAGACCCAGTACTTC. This gives the protein CASSLDGRSQETQYF.

Many counts were recorded for this clonotype. The chain joins TRBV20-1 to TRBJ2-5; 12 nucleotides agree with TRBD2. The CDR3 sequence is 14 residues long. The germline CDR1 and CDR2 sequences are DFQATT and SNEGSKA (reference sequence). With 3 bases clipped from V and 4 bases from J, the junction kept 3 bases outside the gene matches. This CDR3 is CSASSSGRGETQYF. CDR3 bases: TGCAGTGCTAGTTCTAGCGGGAGGGGAGAGACCCAGTACTTC.

This clonotype was seen only a few times. The V gene is TRBV30, the J gene TRBJ1-2, with D possibly TRBD1 on 6 matching bases. Germline values: CDR1 GTSNPN, CDR2 SVGIG (reference sequence). V was trimmed by 3 bases and J by 5 bases, leaving 10 bases between them. This CDR3 has 12 residues. The CDR3 is CAWRDRDYGYTF. CDR3 nucleotides: TGTGCCTGGAGGGACAGAGATTATGGCTACACCTTC.

Concerning this clonotype itself: This could be a read error, since a much larger clone is one nucleotide away. CDR3 in amino acids: CAISEGQILGNQPQHF. The CDR3 DNA follows: TGTGCCATCAGTGAGGGACAGATCTTGGGCAATCAGCCCCAGCATTTT. V usage is TRBV10-3 and J usage is TRBJ1-5, with a possible D match to TRBD1 (6 bases). Trimming shortened V by 2 bases and J by 2 bases, and 13 bases separated the two germline ends. In germline, CDR1 is ENHRY, CDR2 SYGVKD. The CDR3 runs to 16 residues.

The V gene is TRBV7-2, the J gene TRBJ2-3; 7 nucleotides align to TRBD2. CDR3 length: 13 amino acids. V was clipped by 5 bases and J by 5 bases; unmatched bases: 4. Germline CDR1 reads SGHTA; CDR2 reads FQGNSA. CDR3 DNA: TGTGCCAGCAGCCTACTAGCGTTAGATACGCAGTATTTT. It is translated as CASSLLALDTQYF.

The chain carries TRBV25-1 and TRBJ1-6; 7 positions match TRBD1. This CDR3 is 12 amino acids long. Germline lookup yields CDR1 MGHDK and CDR2 SYGVNS. CDR3 sequence (DNA): TGTGCTCATGGGACAGCTAATTCACCCCTCCACTTT. Protein: CAHGTANSPLHF. The full variable domain, with the rest looked up from reference TRBV25-1 and TRBJ1-6, is EADIYQTPRYLVIGTGKKITLECSQTMGHDKMYWYQQDPGMELHLIHYSYGVNSTEKGDLSSESTVSRIRTEHFPLTLESARPSHTSQYLCAHGTANSPLHFGNGTRLTVT.

This clonotype was counted ten times or more. This chain joins TRBV14 and TRBJ2-2; TRBD2 is a possible D gene (5 bases). This CDR3 has 15 amino acids. V gave up 0 bases and J gave up 0 bases, with 5 bases separating them. Germline V gene data show CDR1 as SGHDN and CDR2 as FVKESK. CDR3 coding DNA: TGTGCCAGCAGCCAAGAACTAGCGAACACCGGGGAGCTGTTTTTT. Translation gives CASSQELANTGELFF.

This clonotype was seen many times. This sequence joins TRBV10-1 and TRBJ2-1, with D tentatively TRBD2 (5 bases). The CDR3 spans 13 residues. Trimming left V 3 bases short and J 6 bases short, with 9 bases between. Germline V lookup: CDR1 WNHNN, CDR2 SYGVQD (reference sequence). The CDR3 protein is CASSDGVGNEQFF. The CDR3 DNA reads TGCGCCAGCAGTGACGGGGTGGGCAATGAGCAGTTCTTC.